This paragraph reports one T cell receptor beta chain. Its antigen is undetermined. Assay used: immunoSEQ multiplex PCR; TCRdb lists only in-frame clones, some missing. The data contain around 120,000 clones, around 94% of them singletons. The data were obtained in a study of T cell responses to AZD1222 COVID-19 vaccine. Study-wide results and caveats: Close to half of spike-specific TCRs reportedly recognize unmutated variant regions. Baseline testing showed seropositivity in only a handful of AZD1222 recipients. Clonal diversity was possibly underestimated, and the donors were mostly white British, with more females.

The CDR3 contains 14 residues. The germline CDR1 and CDR2 sequences are SGHTA and FQGTGA. The ends lost 8 bases at V and 6 bases at J; junction bases unmatched: 6. The sample consisted of peripheral blood, taken on day 0 of AZD1222 vaccination. This sequence joins TRBV7-3 and TRBJ2-1, with TRBD2 identical over 11 bases. The sequence was collected from an adult in good health. As DNA, the CDR3 is TGTGCCAGCGCTCTAGCGGGAGGTTCCAATGAGCAGTTCTTC. Translated, it gives CASALAGGSNEQFF. Complete variable domain (other parts from reference TRBV7-3 and TRBJ2-1): GAGVSQTPSNKVTEKGKYVELRCDPISGHTALYWYRQSLGQGPEFLIYFQGTGAADDSGLPNDRFFAVRPEGSVSTLKIQRTERGDSAVYLCASALAGGSNEQFFGPGTRLTVL.